This entry is about one T cell receptor (beta chain). There are 15 residues in the CDR3. J was trimmed by 1 base and V by 6 bases; bases with no gene match: 5. The germline V gene encodes CDR1 SGHNT and CDR2 YYREEE (reference sequence). This sample is part of a study of blood T cell repertoires in COVID-19. As for the study in general: Two negative PCRs, clearance, or symptom resolution were required of recovered Cohort 3 donors.

Researchers sorted participants into cohorts using their self-reported clinical history. The data were produced by immunoSEQ multiplex PCR, yet TCRdb's version contains in-frame clones alone and is incomplete. The sample includes about 210,000 clones, around 90% seen only once; the top ten take roughly 7.2%. The clonotype originates from a man younger than 40 in a cohort exposed to, infected with or recovered from COVID-19 (not recorded which). The chain couples TRBV5-4 to TRBJ2-2, with 8 bases matching TRBD2. Sequencing was performed on PBMCs or T cells enriched from blood (not recorded which). The CDR3 sequence is CASNSGGENTGELFF. CDR3 DNA sequence: TGTGCCAGCAACTCGGGGGGGGAGAACACCGGGGAGCTGTTTTTT.